This T cell receptor beta chain was identified in a study of blood T cells in healthy people across ages. The authors ran a second PCR of 7 to 11 cycles using a sample-barcoded 5' primer and a J-beta primer mix. MiXCR, run by TCRdb on the 5' RACE reads, gives a single entry per CDR3 protein. The table lists roughly 800,000 distinct CDR3 sequences, roughly 25% of them singletons. Germline assignment: CDR1 SGHTA and CDR2 FQGNSA. Trimming removed 1 base from V and 4 bases from J, with 13 bases in between. The CDR3 runs to 15 residues. This clonotype was recorded many times. These data were likewise used in another study, on T cells of mothers and their children. From that study: Each donor was one of three healthy Caucasian mothers or one of their six children. Related pairs of mothers and children showed slightly higher, non-significant overlap versus unrelated pairs.

The chain links TRBV7-2 to TRBJ2-5; D tentatively fits TRBD1 or TRBD2 (6 bases each). The sample was blood. The TCR sequence derives from a boy aged 10-17 years in good health. The chain's CDR3 is CASSLGGLGGETQYF. The CDR3 DNA reads TGTGCCAGCAGCTTAGGGGGGCTGGGGGGAGAGACCCAGTACTTC.